The 14 T cell receptor beta chains given below trace back to one sample, sequenced in a study of technical replicates of blood from several donors. Clones were read by immunoSEQ multiplex PCR, and TCRdb kept only the in-frame ones, dropping some. The top ten clones hold over 0.15% of a sample with over 50,000 clones, almost 97% of them seen once. Sequencing used T cells isolated from PBMCs. The receptors were gathered from a human donor in good health.

The CDR3 nucleotides are TGCGCCAGCAGTGAAGGGACTAGCATGAATACGCAGTATTTT. Translation gives CASSEGTSMNTQYF. The chain uses TRBV10-1 and TRBJ2-3, with 9 positions matching TRBD2. CDR1 is WNHNN, CDR2 SYGVQD, per germline (reference sequence). Trimming at V came to 3 bases and at J to 7 bases, leaving 5 bases not matched to a gene. CDR3 length: 14 amino acids.

This sequence joins TRBV19 and TRBJ2-2; TRBD2 might be the D (6 bases). CDR3 length equals 15 residues. The V gene's germline CDR1 is LNHDA and CDR2 SQIVND (reference sequence). V was cut by 6 bases and J by 4 bases, with 15 bases left in between. The CDR3 is CASSSWGSGTGELFF. The CDR3 nucleotides are TGTGCCAGTAGCTCGTGGGGTAGCGGCACCGGGGAGCTGTTTTTT.

The rearrangement links TRBV23-1 to TRBJ2-5; the match to TRBD1 covers 8 bases. TRBV23-1 is sorted into the ORF group, with uncertain function. The ends lost 2 bases at V and 2 bases at J; junction bases unmatched: 16. The CDR3 has 19 residues. This CDR3 is CASSQMGSPQGVLQETQYF. The CDR3 DNA reads TGCGCCAGCAGTCAAATGGGTTCACCACAGGGGGTCCTACAAGAGACCCAGTACTTC.

V gene TRBV28 combines with J gene TRBJ2-7; 11 bases align to TRBD1. Germline-derived CDR1 and CDR2 are MDHEN and SYDVKM. Trimming cost V 7 bases and J 4 bases; bases outside gene matches: 9. This CDR3 has 15 residues. In DNA form, the CDR3 reads TGTGCCAGCACTCCAATGGGACAGGGGGTATACGAGCAGTACTTC. This sequence encodes CASTPMGQGVYEQYF.

The chain links TRBV28 to TRBJ1-1, with unresolved D. From germline, CDR1 is MDHEN and CDR2 SYDVKM. CDR3 length equals 15 residues. The V gene lost 2 bases and the J gene lost 0 bases, with 10 bases spanning the gap. CDR3 sequence (DNA): TGTGCCAGCAGTTTAGCTTTCACTCTGAACACTGAAGCTTTCTTT. This sequence encodes CASSLAFTLNTEAFF.

The CDR3 nucleotides read TGTGCCAGCCGGAGACTAGCCGTCTACGAGCAGTACTTC. Protein: CASRRLAVYEQYF. This chain uses TRBV6-1 with TRBJ2-7; TRBD2 agrees at 7 bases. The junction had 7 bases not matched to a gene; V was cut back by 8 bases and J by 3 bases. Germline loops: CDR1 MNHNS, CDR2 SASEGT. CDR3 length equals 13 residues.

The rearrangement uses TRBV4-1 and TRBJ1-3, with D possibly matching TRBD1 (5 bases). Trimming took off 1 base at V and 0 bases at J, with 13 bases between the two ends. CDR1 and CDR2 (germline): MGHRA, YSYEKL. There are 17 residues in the CDR3. As DNA, the CDR3 is TGCGCCAGCAGCCAAGGCGCAGGGTCCACCTCTGGAAACACCATATATTTT. It codes for CASSQGAGSTSGNTIYF.

The V call is TRBV9, the J call TRBJ2-5; D ambiguous. Deletions cut 4 bases from V and 9 bases from J, with 13 bases between. CDR1 SGDLS and CDR2 YYNGEE come from the germline V gene. There are 12 residues in the CDR3. In nucleotides, the CDR3 is TGTGCCAGCAGCCCTATCGGCGAGGCCCAGTACTTC. Translated, it gives CASSPIGEAQYF.

V gene TRBV30 combines with J gene TRBJ2-7; D unclear. Trimming took 1 base from V and 5 from J, leaving 12 bases between them. CDR1 GTSNPN and CDR2 SVGIG come from the germline V gene (reference sequence). The CDR3 extends over 13 amino acids. The CDR3 region is CAWSAGRRNEQYF. The CDR3 DNA is TGTGCCTGGAGTGCGGGTAGGCGAAACGAGCAGTACTTC. The complete variable domain, with remaining parts taken from reference TRBV30 and TRBJ2-7, reads SQTIHQWPATLVQPVGSPLSLECTVEGTSNPNLYWYRQAAGRGLQLLFYSVGIGQISSEVPQNLSASRPQDRQFILSSKKLLLSDSGFYLCAWSAGRRNEQYFGPGTRLTVT.

The chain couples TRBV4-1 to TRBJ1-1; no clear D gene. This CDR3 is built from 13 residues. CDR1 MGHRA and CDR2 YSYEKL come from the germline V gene. V was pared by 1 base and J by 8 bases, with 11 bases between. The CDR3 reads CASSQASGIEAFF. CDR3 DNA: TGCGCCAGCAGCCAAGCCTCCGGGATCGAAGCTTTCTTT.

The CDR3 is CAWRRDRGVDTIYF. For the CDR3, the DNA is TGTGCCTGGAGACGGGACAGGGGTGTAGACACCATATATTTT. The chain uses TRBV30 and TRBJ1-3; TRBD1 aligns across 10 bases. The CDR3 is 14 amino acids. The germline V gene encodes CDR1 GTSNPN and CDR2 SVGIG (reference sequence). V lost 3 bases to trimming and J lost 8 bases; unmatched junction nucleotides: 7.

J is TRBJ2-5 and V is TRBV6-1; 9 bases are shared with TRBD1. Germline V CDR1 and CDR2: MNHNS, SASEGT. The junction had 6 bases not matched to a gene; V was cut back by 5 bases and J by 2 bases. The length of the CDR3 is 15 residues. The CDR3 region is CASSTGQGIQETQYF. Written as DNA, the CDR3 is TGTGCCAGCAGTACAGGACAGGGGATACAAGAGACCCAGTACTTC.

In its sample, this clone was seen once. The chain combines TRBV10-3 with TRBJ1-1; 7 positions agree with TRBD1. J was trimmed by 2 bases and V by 5 bases; bases with no gene match: 2. The CDR3 sequence is 13 residues long. CDR1 is ENHRY, CDR2 SYGVKD, per germline. Here the CDR3 reads CAISPGGNTEAFF. The CDR3 DNA reads TGTGCCATCAGTCCAGGGGGAAACACTGAAGCTTTCTTT.

The count of this clone is one. The V call is TRBV28, the J call TRBJ2-7; 9 bases are shared with TRBD2. This CDR3 has 14 residues. Germline values: CDR1 MDHEN, CDR2 SYDVKM. V shed 5 bases, J shed 0 bases, and the junction held 2 bases outside the gene matches. In DNA form, the CDR3 reads TGTGCCAGCAGTGGACTAGCGCGCTCCTACGAGCAGTACTTC. Translating gives CASSGLARSYEQYF.